This T cell receptor (beta chain) was identified in a study of STAT5B mutations in CD4+ large granular lymphocyte leukemia. Whole-study findings and limits: Main leukemic clonotypes were patient-specific, but more than 20% appeared at low frequency elsewhere.

TCRdb's table, derived via immunoSEQ multiplex PCR, lists solely in-frame clones and lacks some. This table holds roughly 36,000 clones, over 65% found once. The sample holds one count of this clone. The target antigen is unknown. The germline gives CDR1 SGHDT, CDR2 YYEEEE. After removal of 2 bases from V and 1 base from J, the junction contained 7 bases not matched to a gene. This CDR3 has 17 residues. This chain links TRBV5-6 with TRBJ1-5; 9 bases line up with TRBD1. Sequencing used CD4+ T cells from blood buffy coats. This receptor was taken from a human donor in good health. CDR3 sequence: CASSFGQGRGSNQPQHF. The DNA for the CDR3 is TGTGCCAGCAGCTTCGGACAGGGGAGAGGCAGCAATCAGCCCCAGCATTTT.